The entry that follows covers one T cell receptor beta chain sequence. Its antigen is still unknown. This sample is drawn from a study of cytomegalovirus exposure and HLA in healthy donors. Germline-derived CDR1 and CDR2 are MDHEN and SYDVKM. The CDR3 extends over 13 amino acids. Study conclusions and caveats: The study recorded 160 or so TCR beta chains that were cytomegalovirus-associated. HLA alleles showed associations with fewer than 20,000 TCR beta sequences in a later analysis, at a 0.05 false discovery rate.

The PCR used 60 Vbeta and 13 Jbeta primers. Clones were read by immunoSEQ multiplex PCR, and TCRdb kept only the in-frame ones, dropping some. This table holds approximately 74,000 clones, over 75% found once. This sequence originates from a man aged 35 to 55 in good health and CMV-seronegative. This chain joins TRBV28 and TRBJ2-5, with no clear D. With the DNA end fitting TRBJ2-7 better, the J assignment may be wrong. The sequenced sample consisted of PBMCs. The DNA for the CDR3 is TGTGCCAGCAGTTCTCGGTCCTCCTACGAGCAGTACTTC. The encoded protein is CASSSRSSYEQYF.